Listed here are 30 T cell receptor beta chains from one sample, sequenced in a study of PD-1 blockade in classical Hodgkin lymphoma. Time point of the sample: cycle 4 day 1 (C4D1), after less than 7 weeks of nivolumab. The patients all showed relapse after autologous stem cell transplantation, while their brentuximab vedotin exposure varied. This table comes from immunoSEQ multiplex PCR, and its TCRdb copy is limited to in-frame clones, with some not included. This table has about 89,000 clones, approximately 90% appearing once. The material was peripheral blood mononuclear cells (PBMCs), obtained before the fourth cycle of nivolumab. These receptors were collected from a human donor with classical Hodgkin lymphoma.

The V gene is TRBV28, the J gene TRBJ1-5, with D uncertain. Per the germline V gene, CDR1 is MDHEN and CDR2 is SYDVKM. V was cut by 1 base and J by 6 bases, with 16 bases left in between. The CDR3 consists of 16 residues. The CDR3, as DNA: TGTGCCAGCAGTTTATTAGGTCCGCAGGCTCTTCAGCCCCAGCATTTT. Its protein product is CASSLLGPQALQPQHF.

V gene TRBV4-3 combines with J gene TRBJ2-2, with no clear D. V was pared by 0 bases and J by 6 bases, with 14 bases between. The CDR3 length is 16 residues. From germline, CDR1 is LGHNA and CDR2 YSLEER. CDR3 protein: CASSQDFSSRAGELFF. DNA of the CDR3: TGCGCCAGCAGCCAAGATTTCAGTAGTAGAGCCGGGGAGCTGTTTTTT.

This clone is a singleton in its sample. J is TRBJ1-2 and V is TRBV15; 7 nucleotides match TRBD1. CDR1 is LNHNV and CDR2 is YYDKDF in the germline V gene (reference sequence). The CDR3 runs 19 residues. V gave up 2 bases and J gave up 0 bases; unmatched junction bases: 15. CDR3 region: CATSRYRRQGPWTNYGYTF. For the CDR3, the DNA is TGTGCCACCAGCAGATACAGAAGACAGGGACCATGGACTAACTATGGCTACACCTTC. The full variable domain, rest sourced from reference TRBV15 and TRBJ1-2, is DAMVIQNPRYQVTQFGKPVTLSCSQTLNHNVMYWYQQKSSQAPKLLFHYYDKDFNNEADTPDNFQSRRPNTSFCFLDIRSPGLGDTAMYLCATSRYRRQGPWTNYGYTFGSGTRLTVV.

The chain combines TRBV30 with TRBJ1-1; D is undetermined. Germline CDR1 reads GTSNPN; CDR2 reads SVGIG (reference sequence). This CDR3 region has 13 residues. V lost 0 bases and J lost 1, with 6 bases in between. The CDR3 bases are TGTGCCTGGAGTGTACGGACGAACACTGAAGCTTTCTTT. Translating it yields CAWSVRTNTEAFF. Drawing the rest from reference TRBV30 and TRBJ1-1, the complete variable domain is SQTIHQWPATLVQPVGSPLSLECTVEGTSNPNLYWYRQAAGRGLQLLFYSVGIGQISSEVPQNLSASRPQDRQFILSSKKLLLSDSGFYLCAWSVRTNTEAFFGQGTRLTVV.

On this clone itself: The sample has other DNA sequences that encode this CDR3 too. V gene TRBV9 combines with J gene TRBJ2-2; TRBD2 is a possible D gene (6 bases). Germline V lookup: CDR1 SGDLS, CDR2 YYNGEE. The germline V and J ends were trimmed by 4 bases and 8 bases, with 15 bases remaining between them. The CDR3 runs to 14 residues. The CDR3 sequence: CASSHLGGPGELFF. The CDR3 DNA sequence: TGTGCCAGCAGCCACTTGGGGGGTCCGGGGGAGCTGTTTTTT.

The chain recombines TRBV6-1 with TRBJ2-7; D possibly uses TRBD1 or TRBD2 (5 bases each). Trimming pared 1 base from V and 7 bases from J, leaving 14 bases between. Germline loops: CDR1 MNHNS, CDR2 SASEGT. This CDR3 is 14 amino acids long. The CDR3 loop reads CASSEGGYWGEQYF. DNA of the CDR3: TGTGCCAGCAGTGAAGGTGGCTACTGGGGGGAGCAGTACTTC.

The CDR3 DNA follows: TGTGCCAGCAGTTATTTCCCGGTTAATTCACCCCTCCACTTT. Translating it yields CASSYFPVNSPLHF. The chain recombines TRBV6-6 with TRBJ1-6; D is unresolved. V lost 3 bases and J lost 6, with 9 bases in between. Germline-derived CDR1 and CDR2 are MNHNY and SVGAGI (reference sequence). There are 14 residues in the CDR3.

The chain couples TRBV7-2 to TRBJ1-4, with a tentative D call TRBD1 (6 bases). The CDR3 has 17 residues. The germline V gene encodes CDR1 SGHTA and CDR2 FQGNSA. V lost 5 bases and J 4 bases, leaving 20 bases between the germline ends. In DNA, the CDR3 is TGTGCCAGCAGCCCTCGTGGGGGCGGGGGATATAATGAAAAACTGTTTTTT. Translated: CASSPRGGGGYNEKLFF.

The V gene is TRBV28, the J gene TRBJ1-1; tentative D call: TRBD1 (6 bases). Deletions cut 7 bases from V and 8 bases from J, with 23 bases between. Looked up from germline, CDR1 is MDHEN and CDR2 is SYDVKM. The CDR3 extends over 15 amino acids. The CDR3 loop is CASTSPWGLRREAFF. The CDR3 bases are TGTGCCAGCACCTCTCCGTGGGGGCTTCGGCGGGAAGCTTTCTTT.

The V gene is TRBV4-3, the J gene TRBJ2-2, with D hard to call. Between the trimmed V and J ends, which lost 4 bases and 4 bases, there was a span of 4 bases. Germline assignment: CDR1 LGHNA and CDR2 YSLEER. The CDR3 is made up of 12 amino acids. The CDR3 here is CASSLVTGELFF. The CDR3 bases are TGCGCCAGCAGCCTGGTCACCGGGGAGCTGTTTTTT.

The chain combines TRBV19 with TRBJ2-7, with TRBD2 identical over 7 bases. The CDR3 runs to 15 residues. Trimming removed 2 bases from V and 0 bases from J; junction bases left unmatched: 4. Per the germline V gene, CDR1 is LNHDA and CDR2 is SQIVND (reference sequence). The chain's CDR3 is CASSIRREGSYEQYF. The CDR3 nucleotides are TGTGCCAGTAGTATAAGGAGGGAGGGCTCCTACGAGCAGTACTTC.

This chain uses TRBV2 with TRBJ1-6; D may be TRBD1 (5 bases). Trimming pared 4 bases from V and 5 bases from J, leaving 12 bases between. The CDR3 spans 15 residues. Germline-derived CDR1 and CDR2 are SNHLY and FYNNEI. CDR3 bases: TGTGCCAGCAGTGTGGCGGGGGTGGATAATTCACCCCTCCACTTT. Amino acids: CASSVAGVDNSPLHF. Combining the CDR3 with reference TRBV2 and TRBJ1-6 gives the whole variable domain EPEVTQTPSHQVTQMGQEVILRCVPISNHLYFYWYRQILGQKVEFLVSFYNNEISEKSEIFDDQFSVERPDGSNFTLKIRSTKLEDSAMYFCASSVAGVDNSPLHFGNGTRLTVT.

The count of this clone is one. J is TRBJ2-1 and V is TRBV27; TRBD2 matches at 10 bases. V lost 2 bases and J lost 6; bases outside the gene matches: 4. This CDR3 contains 15 residues. Germline-derived CDR1 and CDR2 are MNHEY and SMNVEV (reference sequence). The CDR3 reads CASSLVSGGINEQFF. CDR3 in DNA: TGTGCCAGCAGTTTAGTTAGCGGGGGGATCAATGAGCAGTTCTTC.

The CDR3 here is CASSPGQAAYEQYF. DNA of the CDR3: TGCGCCAGCAGCCCGGGACAGGCGGCCTACGAGCAGTACTTC. The genes are TRBV4-1 and TRBJ2-7; 8 bases are shared with TRBD1. The CDR3 length is 14 residues. Trimming took 4 bases from V and 2 from J; bases not matched to a gene: 4. CDR1 is MGHRA, CDR2 YSYEKL, per germline.

The chain uses TRBV6-5 and TRBJ1-2; the D is unclear. This CDR3 contains 15 residues. Looked up from germline, CDR1 is MNHEY and CDR2 is SVGAGI. V was trimmed by 2 bases and J by 4 bases, leaving 14 bases between them. The CDR3 reads CASSYGQVPSYGYTF. The DNA of the CDR3 is TGTGCCAGCAGTTACGGGCAGGTCCCATCCTATGGCTACACCTTC.

V and J are TRBV11-2 and TRBJ2-3, with 7 bases that match TRBD1. Germline values: CDR1 SGHAT, CDR2 FQNNGV. The J segment lost 3 bases and the V segment lost 3 bases, leaving 9 bases of the junction unmatched. The CDR3 runs to 16 residues. The CDR3 DNA is TGTGCCAGCAGCTTTCAGGGACAGCTCAAGACAGATACGCAGTATTTT. The encoded protein is CASSFQGQLKTDTQYF.

The genes are TRBV4-3 and TRBJ1-4; the D gene is possibly TRBD1 (6 bases). V lost 3 bases and J lost 11, with 19 bases in between. Germline CDR1 LGHNA, CDR2 YSLEER. This CDR3 spans 15 amino acids. CDR3 sequence: CASSQDGTRLDKLFF. In DNA form, the CDR3 reads TGCGCCAGCAGCCAGGACGGGACACGCTTGGACAAACTGTTTTTT.

The genes are TRBV5-1 and TRBJ2-3; possibly TRBD2 for D (5 bases). CDR3 size: 14 residues. CDR1 and CDR2 (germline): SGHRS, YFSETQ. Between the trimmed V and J ends, which lost 0 bases and 2 bases, there was a span of 7 bases. CDR3 coding DNA: TGCGCCAGCAGCTTGGCGGGGATCACAGATACGCAGTATTTT. Amino acids: CASSLAGITDTQYF.

This clone was recorded once. The V call is TRBV5-8, the J call TRBJ2-6; D not certain. With 0 bases removed from V and 2 bases from J, the gap between germline ends came to 9 bases. Germline V gives CDR1 SGHTS, CDR2 YDEGEE. The CDR3 spans 16 residues. The CDR3 sequence is CASSLGAPTGANVLTF. CDR3 DNA sequence: TGTGCCAGCAGCTTGGGTGCCCCAACTGGGGCCAACGTCCTGACTTTC.

This rearrangement joins TRBV5-1 to TRBJ2-5; no clear D gene. Trimming pared 0 bases from V and 3 bases from J, leaving 12 bases between. CDR1 is SGHRS and CDR2 is YFSETQ in the germline V gene. CDR3 length: 15 residues. The CDR3 coding sequence is TGCGCCAGCAGCTTGGCCGCGGCAGAAGAAGAGACCCAGTACTTC. It yields the protein CASSLAAAEEETQYF.

The genes are TRBV6-1 and TRBJ1-4; tentative D call: TRBD1 (5 bases). With 10 bases removed from V and 0 bases from J, the gap between germline ends came to 15 bases. The CDR3 runs 15 residues. Germline V gene lookup returns CDR1 MNHNS and CDR2 SASEGT. The CDR3 nucleotides are TGTGCCATCAGGCAGGGTGTTTCAACTAATGAAAAACTGTTTTTT. Protein sequence: CAIRQGVSTNEKLFF.

The chain carries TRBV4-1 and TRBJ1-1; the D gene is possibly TRBD1 (5 bases). Deletions cut 1 base from V and 4 bases from J, with 16 bases between. The germline V gene encodes CDR1 MGHRA and CDR2 YSYEKL. The CDR3 totals 16 residues. For the CDR3, the DNA is TGCGCCAGCAGCCAAGGGGGAGGAGGGGTGAGCACTGAAGCTTTCTTT. As protein: CASSQGGGGVSTEAFF.

The J gene is TRBJ2-3, the V gene TRBV10-1; D remains ambiguous. Trimming stripped 3 bases from V and 2 bases from J, with 12 bases between. CDR1 WNHNN and CDR2 SYGVQD come from the germline V gene (reference sequence). This CDR3 comprises 15 residues. The CDR3 DNA reads TGCGCCAGCAGTGAAACGCTGCATTCCACAGATACGCAGTATTTT. Amino acids: CASSETLHSTDTQYF.

Points on this clone: The same CDR3 also results from other DNA sequences found in this sample. The chain employs TRBV7-9 and TRBJ2-3, with D hard to call. The CDR3 contains 12 residues. V was trimmed by 1 base and J by 1 base, leaving 0 bases between them. Per the germline V gene, CDR1 is SEHNR and CDR2 is FQNEAQ (reference sequence). The CDR3 reads CASSLGTDTQYF. The CDR3 DNA follows: TGTGCCAGCAGCTTAGGCACAGATACGCAGTATTTT.

V is TRBV30 and J is TRBJ1-2; no reliable D call. Between the trimmed V and J ends, which lost 0 bases and 1 base, there was a span of 12 bases. The germline gives CDR1 GTSNPN, CDR2 SVGIG (reference sequence). This CDR3 is 15 amino acids long. CDR3 in DNA: TGTGCCTGGAGTGTATACCCGAGAAGTAACTATGGCTACACCTTC. Its protein product is CAWSVYPRSNYGYTF. The entire variable domain, with the rest obtained from reference TRBV30 and TRBJ1-2, is as follows: SQTIHQWPATLVQPVGSPLSLECTVEGTSNPNLYWYRQAAGRGLQLLFYSVGIGQISSEVPQNLSASRPQDRQFILSSKKLLLSDSGFYLCAWSVYPRSNYGYTFGSGTRLTVV.

The chain is built from TRBV5-6 and TRBJ2-5; TRBD2 matches at 11 bases. Germline CDR1 SGHDT, CDR2 YYEEEE. This CDR3 region has 15 residues. Trimming took 6 bases from V and 1 from J; bases not matched to a gene: 5. CDR3 loop: CASILLAGGQETQYF. DNA of the CDR3: TGTGCCAGCATACTTCTAGCGGGGGGCCAAGAGACCCAGTACTTC.

The V gene is TRBV6-5, the J gene TRBJ1-2; TRBD1 matches 9 bases. CDR3 length: 15 residues. The trim removed 5 bases at V and 5 bases at J, leaving 9 bases unmatched. Looked up from germline, CDR1 is MNHEY and CDR2 is SVGAGI. The CDR3 bases are TGTGCCAGCAGTCCTTTACTCGACAGGGGGTATGGCTACACCTTC. It is translated as CASSPLLDRGYGYTF.

This chain connects TRBV27 to TRBJ1-4; 11 bases agree with TRBD1. This CDR3 spans 16 amino acids. V dropped 6 bases and J dropped 6; count of bases not matched to a gene: 9. Per the germline V gene, CDR1 is MNHEY and CDR2 is SMNVEV (reference sequence). CDR3 DNA: TGTGCCAGCAGCACCGATCGGGGACAGGGGGATGAAAAACTGTTTTTT. Its translation is CASSTDRGQGDEKLFF.

The chain employs TRBV5-4 and TRBJ1-4, with D tentatively TRBD1 (5 bases). Germline loops: CDR1 SGHNT, CDR2 YYREEE (reference sequence). CDR3 length: 14 residues. The V and J ends lost 4 bases and 6 bases respectively, with 13 bases between them. As DNA, the CDR3 is TGTGCCAGCAGCCCACGGGGGGGGGATGAAAAACTGTTTTTT. Protein product: CASSPRGGDEKLFF. The full variable domain, rest sourced from reference TRBV5-4 and TRBJ1-4, is ETGVTQSPTHLIKTRGQQVTLRCSSQSGHNTVSWYQQALGQGPQFIFQYYREEENGRGNFPPRFSGLQFPNYSSELNVNALELDDSALYLCASSPRGGDEKLFFGSGTQLSVL.

This rearrangement joins TRBV7-2 to TRBJ1-4, with TRBD1 matching 10 bases. With V trimmed by 4 bases and J by 8 bases, 4 bases remained unmatched. Germline V gene lookup returns CDR1 SGHTA and CDR2 FQGNSA. CDR3 length: 14 amino acids. The CDR3 spells CASSSGQGWEKLFF. Here the CDR3 DNA reads TGTGCCAGCAGCTCGGGACAGGGGTGGGAAAAACTGTTTTTT.